The 31 T cell receptor beta chains below come from one sample, sequenced in a study of blood T cell dynamics during melanoma immunotherapy. Time point: pre-treatment baseline. Generated by immunoSEQ multiplex PCR, the TCRdb table keeps only in-frame clones and is missing some. Of approximately 22,000 clones in the sample, roughly nine tenths were seen once. The specimen was blood, collected from a patient treated with checkpoint blockade. These receptors all come from a human donor with melanoma.

The gene calls are TRBV6-7 and TRBJ2-7; no clear D gene. TRBV6-7 is identified as an open reading frame with a role that is uncertain. CDR3 length: 14 amino acids. The ends were cut back, 0 bases at V and 4 bases at J, with 10 bases in the middle. CDR3 in amino acids: CASSYSRSFYEQYF. The DNA of the CDR3 is TGTGCCAGCAGTTACTCCCGATCATTTTACGAGCAGTACTTC.

The chain has TRBV6-1 and TRBJ1-1; 10 bases are a match to TRBD1. Germline CDR1 and CDR2: MNHNS and SASEGT. CDR3 length: 15 residues. The V gene end was trimmed by 3 bases and the J gene end by 3 bases; junction bases not matched to a gene: 4. CDR3 sequence: CASSETGGRYTEAFF. CDR3 coding DNA: TGTGCCAGCAGTGAGACAGGGGGCCGGTACACTGAAGCTTTCTTT.

This clone was found a few times. The chain has TRBV2 and TRBJ1-5; TRBD1 aligns across 9 bases. The CDR3 runs 13 residues. V trimming: 8 bases; J trimming: 5 bases; junction bases outside the gene matches: 4. CDR1 SNHLY and CDR2 FYNNEI come from the germline V gene. CDR3 bases: TGTGCCAGCCGGGGGACAGGGTATCAGCCCCAGCATTTT. This gives the protein CASRGTGYQPQHF.

The rearrangement links TRBV21-1 to TRBJ2-7; the D call of TRBD2 is as the table states it, not checked on the DNA. TRBV21-1 is annotated as a pseudogene. This CDR3 contains 16 residues. This CDR3 is CASSNAGSWEFYEQYF. CDR3 DNA: TGTGCCAGCAGCAACGCGGGCAGCTGGGAATTTTACGAGCAGTACTTC.

This clone was recorded once. The chain is built from TRBV10-3 and TRBJ2-2; D might be TRBD1 (6 bases). Germline CDR1 is ENHRY and CDR2 is SYGVKD. The CDR3 has 17 amino acids. Trimming stripped 1 base from V and 2 bases from J, with 14 bases between. CDR3 loop: CAISELGAGLNTGELFF. CDR3 sequence (DNA): TGTGCCATCAGTGAGTTGGGGGCAGGGCTCAACACCGGGGAGCTGTTTTTT.

The rearrangement joins TRBV19 to TRBJ1-2; D is perhaps TRBD1 (5 bases). The CDR3 runs to 13 residues. The ends were cut back, 10 bases at V and 4 bases at J, with 16 bases in the middle. Germline CDR1 reads LNHDA; CDR2 reads SQIVND (reference sequence). The DNA for the CDR3 is TGTGCCACTTCAGGGTATGCTCTCTATGGCTACACCTTC. This codes for CATSGYALYGYTF. The entire variable domain, with the rest obtained from reference TRBV19 and TRBJ1-2, is as follows: DGGITQSPKYLFRKEGQNVTLSCEQNLNHDAMYWYRQDPGQGLRLIYYSQIVNDFQKGDIAEGYSVSREKKESFPLTVTSAQKNPTAFYLCATSGYALYGYTFGSGTRLTVV.

V usage is TRBV6-1 and J usage is TRBJ2-7; 9 bases are a match to TRBD2. This CDR3 has 18 amino acids. In germline, CDR1 is MNHNS, CDR2 SASEGT. V trimming: 2 bases; J trimming: 2 bases; junction bases outside the gene matches: 13. CDR3 sequence (DNA): TGTGCCAGCAGTGAAAAAAGGGCTAGCGGGACTCCTACCTACGAGCAGTACTTC. It codes for CASSEKRASGTPTYEQYF.

The table lists this clone with a few counts. This rearrangement joins TRBV7-9 to TRBJ2-7; no clear D. The germline CDR1 and CDR2 sequences are SEHNR and FQNEAQ (reference sequence). CDR3 size: 15 residues. V lost 7 bases and J lost 4, with 20 bases in between. The CDR3 coding sequence is TGTGCCAGCACTCCTTCTCGGGCCCCTCCTTACGAGCAGTACTTC. It encodes CASTPSRAPPYEQYF.

The chain recombines TRBV28 with TRBJ2-2, with D unclear. V lost 4 bases to trimming and J lost 7 bases, with 7 bases between them. The CDR3 covers 12 residues. Per germline, CDR1 MDHEN and CDR2 SYDVKM. This CDR3 reads CASSSVNGELFF. Here the CDR3 DNA reads TGTGCCAGCAGTTCAGTGAACGGGGAGCTGTTTTTT.

The chain has TRBV28 and TRBJ1-5, with D hard to call. Trimming stripped 5 bases from V and 6 bases from J, with 17 bases between. Germline CDR1 reads MDHEN; CDR2 reads SYDVKM. This CDR3 is 15 amino acids long. CDR3 in amino acids: CASSPTGSLIQPQHF. For the CDR3, the DNA is TGTGCCAGCAGTCCCACGGGGTCGTTGATTCAGCCCCAGCATTTT.

The chain carries TRBV14 and TRBJ1-2, with 8 bases aligning to TRBD1. Germline CDR1 is SGHDN and CDR2 is FVKESK. V was pared by 3 bases and J by 2 bases, with 8 bases of the junction left unmatched. The CDR3 has 16 residues. CDR3 nucleotides: TGTGCCAGCAGCCACTGGCCAGGGGGCCGGAACTATGGCTACACCTTC. This codes for CASSHWPGGRNYGYTF.

The CDR3 here is CASSPPIGSAAGTGSTIYF. DNA for the CDR3: TGTGCCAGCAGTCCCCCTATTGGTTCCGCCGCGGGGACCGGGAGCACCATATATTTT. The chain links TRBV28 to TRBJ1-3, with D maybe TRBD1 (5 bases). Trimming cost V 5 bases and J 9 bases, with 32 bases left between them. Germline V gives CDR1 MDHEN, CDR2 SYDVKM. CDR3 length: 19 residues.

The chain uses TRBV5-5 and TRBJ1-5, with D unclear. The CDR3 sequence is 13 residues long. V lost 0 bases to trimming and J lost 4 bases, with 5 bases between them. The germline V gene has CDR1 SGHKS and CDR2 YYEKEE (reference sequence). CDR3 loop: CASSLVANQPQHF. The CDR3 DNA reads as TGTGCCAGCAGCTTGGTTGCGAATCAGCCCCAGCATTTT.

The V call is TRBV5-4, the J call TRBJ2-1; 9 nucleotides align to TRBD1. This CDR3 contains 15 residues. After removal of 0 bases from V and 7 bases from J, the junction contained 5 bases not matched to a gene. In germline, CDR1 is SGHNT, CDR2 YYREEE (reference sequence). CDR3 bases: TGTGCCAGCAGCTTGGAAGGGACAGGGCTGAATGAGCAGTTCTTC. As protein: CASSLEGTGLNEQFF. The full variable domain, rest sourced from reference TRBV5-4 and TRBJ2-1, is ETGVTQSPTHLIKTRGQQVTLRCSSQSGHNTVSWYQQALGQGPQFIFQYYREEENGRGNFPPRFSGLQFPNYSSELNVNALELDDSALYLCASSLEGTGLNEQFFGPGTRLTVL.

The J gene is TRBJ2-3, the V gene TRBV29-1; tentative D call: TRBD2 (5 bases). Germline CDR1 reads SQVTM; CDR2 reads ANQGSEA. The CDR3 loop spans 15 amino acids. Trimming removed 4 bases from V and 6 bases from J, with 20 bases in between. DNA of the CDR3: TGCAGCGTTGCTGAGCCCAACCGAGGGCGGGATACGCAGTATTTT. It specifies CSVAEPNRGRDTQYF.

The V and J genes are TRBV28 and TRBJ2-2, with D perhaps assigned TRBD1 or TRBD2 (5 bases each). V dropped 2 bases and J dropped 5 bases, with 9 bases sitting between them. Germline V lookup: CDR1 MDHEN, CDR2 SYDVKM. This CDR3 region has 14 residues. CDR3 amino acids: CASSLGGVTGELFF. CDR3 DNA sequence: TGTGCCAGCAGTTTAGGGGGTGTAACCGGGGAGCTGTTTTTT.

This rearrangement joins TRBV6-1 to TRBJ2-5; D may be TRBD1 or TRBD2 (6 bases each). CDR1 and CDR2 (germline): MNHNS, SASEGT. CDR3 length: 16 residues. V was pared by 0 bases and J by 4 bases, with 15 bases between. The CDR3 DNA follows: TGTGCCAGCAGTGAAGCGGGGGGCGGCAGCGGAGAGACCCAGTACTTC. Its translation: CASSEAGGGSGETQYF.

The V and J genes are TRBV6-9 and TRBJ2-5, with D unresolved. TRBJ2-7 explains the end of the DNA better; the J call may be wrong. This CDR3 has 9 residues. Germline V gene lookup returns CDR1 MNHGY and CDR2 SVAAGI. The CDR3 loop is CASYYEQYF. The DNA for the CDR3 is TGTGCCAGCTACTACGAGCAGTACTTC.

Only a few counts were recorded for this clone. The V gene is TRBV21-1, the J gene TRBJ2-1; TRBD2, as called in the table, went unchecked against the DNA. TRBV21-1 is a listed pseudogene. CDR3 length: 18 amino acids. The chain's CDR3 is CASSKSRLAESSYNEQFF. The CDR3 bases are TGTGCCAGCAGCAAATCGAGACTAGCTGAGAGCTCCTACAATGAGCAGTTCTTC.

The chain has TRBV6-1 and TRBJ2-7, with D possibly being TRBD1 (5 bases). Between the trimmed V and J ends, which lost 4 bases and 4 bases, there was a span of 11 bases. The CDR3 contains 13 residues. Germline-derived CDR1 and CDR2 are MNHNS and SASEGT. CDR3 DNA sequence: TGTGCCAGCAGTGGACAGACCGAGTACGAGCAGTACTTC. Amino acids: CASSGQTEYEQYF.

This clone was picked up one time. V and J are TRBV27 and TRBJ2-7; 12 nucleotides line up with TRBD1. This CDR3 comprises 15 residues. With 5 bases clipped from V and 4 bases from J, the junction kept 6 bases outside the gene matches. CDR1 and CDR2 (germline): MNHEY, SMNVEV (reference sequence). The CDR3 DNA reads TGTGCCAGCAGTAGAAAGGGACAGGGGGCTTACGAGCAGTACTTC. It encodes CASSRKGQGAYEQYF.

The chain has TRBV28 and TRBJ2-5; D is ambiguous. This CDR3 spans 14 amino acids. V was clipped by 4 bases and J by 1 base, with 10 bases between them. Germline CDR1 reads MDHEN; CDR2 reads SYDVKM. The chain's CDR3 is CASSSGGAQETQYF. Here the CDR3 DNA reads TGTGCCAGCAGTTCGGGCGGAGCCCAAGAGACCCAGTACTTC.

This clone was counted once. V gene TRBV5-1 combines with J gene TRBJ2-7; 8 bases fit TRBD1. Trimming took 4 bases from V and 4 from J; bases not matched to a gene: 19. Germline V gene sequence: CDR1 SGHRS, CDR2 YFSETQ. The CDR3 length is 18 residues. CDR3 DNA sequence: TGCGCCAGCAGCCGGGATTTGGGACAGGTGGGTTCTCAGTACGAGCAGTACTTC. Its translation is CASSRDLGQVGSQYEQYF.

V is TRBV7-8 and J is TRBJ2-7; 8 nucleotides match TRBD2. Germline values: CDR1 SGHVS, CDR2 FQNEAQ. CDR3 length: 16 amino acids. V shed 5 bases and J 6 bases; nucleotides not matched to a gene: 15. CDR3 in DNA: TGTGCCAGCAGCCTCTTCGCGCCGGGACTAGGGGGCGAGCAGTACTTC. Amino acids: CASSLFAPGLGGEQYF.

The gene calls are TRBV7-6 and TRBJ2-2; unclear D gene. The V end lost 4 bases, the J end lost 6 bases, and 12 bases lay between the germline ends. The CDR3 spans 14 residues. Looked up from germline, CDR1 is SGHVS and CDR2 is FNYEAQ. The CDR3 loop is CASSSPAEAGELFF. Here the CDR3 DNA reads TGTGCCAGCAGCTCCCCAGCTGAGGCCGGGGAGCTGTTTTTT.

The rearrangement joins TRBV5-4 to TRBJ1-4; 8 bases match TRBD1. V lost 4 bases and J lost 6; bases outside the gene matches: 8. CDR3 size: 15 residues. CDR1 is SGHNT, CDR2 YYREEE, per germline (reference sequence). Written as DNA, the CDR3 is TGTGCCAGCAGCCCAGACAGGGGACTGGATGAAAAACTGTTTTTT. Its translation: CASSPDRGLDEKLFF.

V usage is TRBV19 and J usage is TRBJ2-1; the D gene is possibly TRBD1 (5 bases). The V and J ends lost 7 bases and 2 bases respectively, with 15 bases between them. Germline CDR1 is LNHDA and CDR2 is SQIVND (reference sequence). This CDR3 contains 15 residues. CDR3 DNA: TGTGCCAGTACCCTCAGTAGGGGTCCCTACAATGAGCAGTTCTTC. The encoded protein is CASTLSRGPYNEQFF.

The CDR3 loop reads CASSQGAGVAQYF. CDR3 in DNA: TGCGCCAGCAGCCAGGGAGCGGGGGTCGCGCAGTATTTT. The gene calls are TRBV5-1 and TRBJ2-3, with 8 bases identical to TRBD2. Germline V gene lookup returns CDR1 SGHRS and CDR2 YFSETQ. V was clipped by 4 bases and J by 10 bases; unmatched bases: 8. This CDR3 comprises 13 residues.

The J gene is TRBJ2-6, the V gene TRBV5-1; possibly TRBD2 for D (5 bases). The CDR3 is made up of 16 amino acids. Germline V gene sequence: CDR1 SGHRS, CDR2 YFSETQ. With 5 bases removed from V and 0 bases from J, the gap between germline ends came to 12 bases. CDR3 loop: CASSRAESSGANVLTF. The CDR3 DNA sequence: TGCGCCAGCAGTCGAGCGGAGAGCTCTGGGGCCAACGTCCTGACTTTC.

This chain links TRBV28 with TRBJ2-7; D assignment may be TRBD1 or TRBD2 (5 bases each). Germline V CDR1 and CDR2: MDHEN, SYDVKM. V shed 5 bases and J shed 3 bases, with 14 bases lying between them. This CDR3 spans 14 amino acids. The CDR3, as DNA: TGTGCCAGCAGTCCGGGACGGGGAAACTACGAGCAGTACTTC. Protein sequence: CASSPGRGNYEQYF.

The chain employs TRBV6-4 and TRBJ2-2; D remains unclear. CDR3 length: 13 residues. The germline V gene encodes CDR1 MRHNA and CDR2 SNTAGT. Trimming took 6 bases from V and 0 from J, leaving 5 bases between them. CDR3 loop: CASRDTNTGELFF. The CDR3 region has the DNA TGTGCCAGCAGAGACACGAACACCGGGGAGCTGTTTTTT.